This TCR beta chain was sequenced in a study of regulatory T cells in long-lasting Graves disease. Study-level points and caveats: TCR diversity was lower in persistent Graves' patients than in newly diagnosed ones. Favored usage of TRBV28, TRBJ1-2 and TRBJ2-5 was recorded in persistent disease.

Time point defined: newly diagnosed GD, antithyroid drugs for less than 3 months. PBMC-derived RNA was used for the TCR library. Patients were enrolled at an endocrinology department in Xi'an, China. This clonotype was detected a few times. The antigen is undetermined. TCR beta libraries were built with iRepertoire HTBI primers and Arm-PCR of CDR3 regions. MiXCR, applied by TCRdb to the multiplex PCR reads, yields one record per CDR3 protein. The data contain 350,000 to 500,000 distinct CDR3 sequences, approximately 14% of them singletons. Trimming took 1 base from V and 6 from J, leaving 15 bases between them. CDR3 size: 16 residues. A further study also used this sample, focusing on T cells in Graves' hyperthyroidism and ophthalmopathy.

The V call is TRBV12-3 or TRBV12-4, the J call TRBJ1-4; D gene uncertain. The source is a woman aged 50 to 60 with Graves disease. The sample was peripheral blood mononuclear cells (PBMCs), taken at new diagnosis, from a patient treated with antithyroid drugs. The CDR3 spells CASSLGPGIGDEKLFF. CDR3 in DNA: TGTGCCAGCAGTTTAGGCCCGGGGATTGGGGATGAAAAACTGTTTTTT.